Below are 15 T cell receptor beta chains sequenced from a single sample in a study of blood T cell repertoires in COVID-19. Profiled with immunoSEQ multiplex PCR; TCRdb holds only in-frame clones, not every one. The profile covers nearly 350,000 clones, with more than 70% appearing a single time and 2.5% to 3.5% taken by the ten largest. The sample taken for sequencing was peripheral blood. These receptor sequences come from a man younger than 40 with active or convalescent COVID-19.

This clone was counted once. The chain carries TRBV29-1 and TRBJ2-7; 11 nucleotides agree with TRBD2. Germline CDR1 and CDR2: SQVTM and ANQGSEA. After removal of 1 base from V and 2 bases from J, the junction contained 4 bases not matched to a gene. The CDR3 runs 15 residues. CDR3 region: CSVEGVAGGAYEQYF. The CDR3 DNA sequence: TGCAGCGTTGAAGGGGTAGCGGGGGGGGCCTACGAGCAGTACTTC.

This clone was seen a handful of times. The chain employs TRBV28 and TRBJ2-7, with no clear D. The CDR3 has 17 residues. Trimming shortened V by 5 bases and J by 0 bases, and 20 bases separated the two germline ends. Germline assignment: CDR1 MDHEN and CDR2 SYDVKM. In DNA, the CDR3 is TGTGCCAGCAGTCCCTTTAGAATCCGGGTGGCCTCCTACGAGCAGTACTTC. This codes for CASSPFRIRVASYEQYF.

The chain has TRBV7-2 and TRBJ1-3, with a tentative D call TRBD1 (5 bases). The CDR3 is 14 residues long. Germline V gene lookup returns CDR1 SGHTA and CDR2 FQGNSA. V lost 5 bases and J 1 base, leaving 9 bases between the germline ends. The CDR3 reads CASSKDTSGNTIYF. In DNA form, the CDR3 reads TGTGCCAGCAGCAAGGACACTTCTGGAAACACCATATATTTT.

The V and J genes are TRBV28 and TRBJ2-7; TRBD2 agrees at 7 bases. V shed 6 bases and J 3 bases; nucleotides not matched to a gene: 5. Germline CDR1 is MDHEN and CDR2 is SYDVKM. The CDR3 has 13 residues. The CDR3 DNA is TGTGCCAGCAGCCTCGGGAGGTTCTACGAGCAGTACTTC. It specifies CASSLGRFYEQYF.

This clone was recorded only once. The chain carries TRBV4-1 and TRBJ2-1, with D possibly matching TRBD2 (5 bases). The V end was cut by 3 bases, the J end by 0 bases, with 18 bases between. The CDR3 runs to 18 residues. The germline V gene encodes CDR1 MGHRA and CDR2 YSYEKL. In DNA form, the CDR3 reads TGCGCCAGCAGCCACCCCATTTGGGCGAGGGACTCCTACAATGAGCAGTTCTTC. Translation: CASSHPIWARDSYNEQFF.

This chain connects TRBV28 to TRBJ1-1; 9 nucleotides match TRBD1. J was trimmed by 1 base and V by 5 bases; bases with no gene match: 14. Germline V gene data show CDR1 as MDHEN and CDR2 as SYDVKM. The CDR3 is 18 residues long. This chain's CDR3 is CASSTYEQGAHRNTEAFF. In DNA, the CDR3 is TGTGCCAGCAGTACCTACGAACAGGGGGCTCACAGGAACACTGAAGCTTTCTTT.

The chain is built from TRBV19 and TRBJ1-5, with D perhaps matching TRBD1 (5 bases). Germline lookup yields CDR1 LNHDA and CDR2 SQIVND (reference sequence). The CDR3 totals 15 residues. Between the trimmed V and J ends, which lost 4 bases and 6 bases, there was a span of 16 bases. As DNA, the CDR3 is TGTGCCAGTAGTACCGGGACTTGGGGGGGTCAGCCCCAGCATTTT. Protein product: CASSTGTWGGQPQHF.

V is TRBV4-1 and J is TRBJ1-1, with D tentatively TRBD1 (5 bases). Germline V lookup: CDR1 MGHRA, CDR2 YSYEKL. CDR3 length equals 15 residues. The V end was cut by 0 bases, the J end by 3 bases, with 11 bases between. This CDR3 is CASSQDSREDTEAFF. CDR3 nucleotides: TGCGCCAGCAGCCAAGATTCCAGGGAGGACACTGAAGCTTTCTTT.

The gene calls are TRBV13 and TRBJ2-5; 7 nucleotides line up with TRBD2. Germline trimming cut 5 bases from V and 5 bases from J; bases unmatched to any gene: 5. The CDR3 totals 13 residues. Looked up from germline, CDR1 is PRHDT and CDR2 is FYEKMQ (reference sequence). CDR3 DNA: TGTGCCAGCAGCCGGACTAGGAGGGAGACCCAGTACTTC. This codes for CASSRTRRETQYF.

The rearrangement uses TRBV27 and TRBJ2-5; TRBD1 might be the D (5 bases). Germline V gives CDR1 MNHEY, CDR2 SMNVEV (reference sequence). CDR3 length: 13 amino acids. Deletions cut 8 bases from V and 9 bases from J, with 19 bases between. This CDR3 reads CASAPTAPGPQYF. DNA for the CDR3: TGTGCCAGCGCACCGACAGCGCCCGGGCCCCAGTACTTC.

The V and J genes are TRBV15 and TRBJ2-7; 7 bases align to TRBD2. CDR1 is LNHNV and CDR2 is YYDKDF in the germline V gene (reference sequence). The CDR3 runs to 15 residues. Losses at the gene ends were 2 bases for V and 4 bases for J; bases not matched to a gene: 8. Written as DNA, the CDR3 is TGTGCCACCAGCAGATCAAGCCTGGGGGGGTACGAGCAGTACTTC. Protein sequence: CATSRSSLGGYEQYF.

This chain joins TRBV5-4 and TRBJ2-3; 7 bases are shared with TRBD1. J gave up 6 bases and V 0 bases, and 7 bases lay outside the gene matches. This CDR3 has 15 amino acids. Germline CDR1 and CDR2: SGHNT and YYREEE (reference sequence). The CDR3 DNA is TGTGCCAGCAGCTTGGAGGGGGCCCGAGGGGATACGCAGTATTTT. Translation gives CASSLEGARGDTQYF.

The chain links TRBV10-2 to TRBJ2-1; D not certain. The CDR3 has 12 residues. Trimming stripped 4 bases from V and 6 bases from J, with 7 bases between. Germline lookup yields CDR1 WSHSY and CDR2 SAAADI. The chain's CDR3 is CASSVNSNEQFF. In nucleotides, the CDR3 is TGCGCCAGCAGTGTGAACAGCAATGAGCAGTTCTTC.

The chain carries TRBV6-5 and TRBJ1-5; 8 nucleotides agree with TRBD1. Trimming at V came to 7 bases and at J to 5 bases, leaving 7 bases not matched to a gene. The germline CDR1 and CDR2 sequences are MNHEY and SVGAGI. The CDR3 runs 14 residues. The CDR3 is CASMRTGGDQPQHF. The CDR3 coding sequence is TGTGCCAGCATGAGAACAGGGGGGGATCAGCCCCAGCATTTT.

The chain employs TRBV10-1 and TRBJ1-2; unclear D gene. The CDR3 has 14 residues. The V end was cut by 2 bases, the J end by 8 bases, with 15 bases between. CDR1 is WNHNN, CDR2 SYGVQD, per germline (reference sequence). CDR3 protein: CASSERRWGGGYTF. CDR3 in DNA: TGCGCCAGCAGTGAGAGGCGATGGGGAGGAGGCTACACCTTC.